These 10 T cell receptor beta chains share one sample of origin, sequenced in a study of cytomegalovirus exposure and HLA in healthy donors. The study ran its PCR with 60 Vbeta and 13 Jbeta primers. Repertoires were generated with immunoSEQ multiplex PCR, while TCRdb's copy carries only in-frame clones and drops some. The sample records 100,000 or so clones, about 13% being singletons. Sequenced sample: PBMCs. The receptors originated from a man aged 35 to 55 in good health and CMV-seropositive.

The chain joins TRBV12-5 to TRBJ2-2, with TRBD2 identical over 10 bases. CDR1 LGHNT and CDR2 FRNRAP come from the germline V gene. The CDR3 has 19 amino acids. V was pared by 2 bases and J by 0 bases, with 9 bases of the junction left unmatched. The DNA of the CDR3 is TGTGCTAGTGGTTTGCCAAGCGGGAGGGCCGGTGCGAACACCGGGGAGCTGTTTTTT. It encodes CASGLPSGRAGANTGELFF.

This clone was seen a few times. This chain uses TRBV19 with TRBJ1-5; the match to TRBD1 covers 9 bases. With 5 bases clipped from V and 6 bases from J, the junction kept 8 bases outside the gene matches. CDR3 length: 15 residues. In germline, CDR1 is LNHDA, CDR2 SQIVND (reference sequence). The CDR3 loop reads CASSGGQGGSQPQHF. The CDR3 DNA follows: TGTGCCAGTAGTGGGGGACAGGGAGGGAGTCAGCCCCAGCATTTT.

This clone was recorded a few times. V gene TRBV29-1 combines with J gene TRBJ1-1, with no clear D. V dropped 6 bases and J dropped 5 bases, with 16 bases sitting between them. CDR1 and CDR2 (germline): SQVTM, ANQGSEA. This CDR3 is built from 13 residues. CDR3 coding DNA: TGCAGCGTCGCCCGGCTAGGTGGGACTGAAGCTTTCTTT. It specifies CSVARLGGTEAFF.

This clone was seen more than once but under ten times. V usage is TRBV5-1 and J usage is TRBJ2-5, with D possibly matching TRBD1 (6 bases). V shed 9 bases and J shed 2 bases, with 14 bases lying between them. Germline V gene lookup returns CDR1 SGHRS and CDR2 YFSETQ. The CDR3 extends over 13 amino acids. The chain's CDR3 is CATSLDSQETQYF. In DNA, the CDR3 is TGCGCCACCTCACTGGACAGTCAAGAGACCCAGTACTTC.

The chain recombines TRBV27 with TRBJ1-5, with TRBD1 matching over 9 bases. Germline-derived CDR1 and CDR2 are MNHEY and SMNVEV (reference sequence). J was trimmed by 7 bases and V by 5 bases; bases with no gene match: 9. The CDR3 totals 15 residues. The CDR3 DNA reads TGTGCCAGCAGTCCTCCGGGACAGGGAGGACAGCCCCAGCATTTT. It codes for CASSPPGQGGQPQHF.

This chain connects TRBV18 to TRBJ2-1; 7 positions agree with TRBD2. This CDR3 comprises 15 residues. The V gene's germline CDR1 is KGHSH and CDR2 LQKENI. V lost 2 bases and J lost 2; bases outside the gene matches: 3. The DNA for the CDR3 is TGTGCCAGCTCACCAGGAGCGGGAACCTACAATGAGCAGTTCTTC. Its protein is CASSPGAGTYNEQFF.

This sequence joins TRBV30 and TRBJ1-1; 7 bases map to TRBD1. The CDR3 runs to 13 residues. Germline lookup yields CDR1 GTSNPN and CDR2 SVGIG (reference sequence). Trimming at V came to 3 bases and at J to 4 bases, leaving 5 bases not matched to a gene. The CDR3 region has the DNA TGTGCCTGGAGCGGACAGGCGGCCACTGAAGCTTTCTTT. This codes for CAWSGQAATEAFF.

The chain uses TRBV19 and TRBJ1-4; D is possibly TRBD1 (6 bases). Trimming removed 4 bases from V and 10 bases from J, with 16 bases in between. Germline-derived CDR1 and CDR2 are LNHDA and SQIVND (reference sequence). The CDR3 sequence is 14 residues long. CDR3 DNA: TGTGCCAGTAGTAAGGGGGGGGCGCAAGGAAAACTGTTTTTT. Residues: CASSKGGAQGKLFF.

This clone appeared a few times. The chain recombines TRBV6-6 with TRBJ1-2; 7 bases line up with TRBD1. CDR1 MNHNY and CDR2 SVGAGI come from the germline V gene (reference sequence). V dropped 6 bases and J dropped 4; count of bases not matched to a gene: 8. The CDR3 has 14 amino acids. In DNA form, the CDR3 reads TGTGCCAGCAGGGAAAGTAGGGGGCCCTATGGCTACACCTTC. Its translation: CASRESRGPYGYTF.

V is TRBV30 and J is TRBJ1-1; maybe TRBD1 (6 bases). The CDR3 has 17 residues. Germline V gene data show CDR1 as GTSNPN and CDR2 as SVGIG (reference sequence). V was pared by 2 bases and J by 4 bases, with 23 bases between. The CDR3 loop reads CAWSTIYGGARGTEAFF. The DNA of the CDR3 is TGTGCCTGGAGTACGATATATGGGGGGGCGCGGGGCACTGAAGCTTTCTTT.